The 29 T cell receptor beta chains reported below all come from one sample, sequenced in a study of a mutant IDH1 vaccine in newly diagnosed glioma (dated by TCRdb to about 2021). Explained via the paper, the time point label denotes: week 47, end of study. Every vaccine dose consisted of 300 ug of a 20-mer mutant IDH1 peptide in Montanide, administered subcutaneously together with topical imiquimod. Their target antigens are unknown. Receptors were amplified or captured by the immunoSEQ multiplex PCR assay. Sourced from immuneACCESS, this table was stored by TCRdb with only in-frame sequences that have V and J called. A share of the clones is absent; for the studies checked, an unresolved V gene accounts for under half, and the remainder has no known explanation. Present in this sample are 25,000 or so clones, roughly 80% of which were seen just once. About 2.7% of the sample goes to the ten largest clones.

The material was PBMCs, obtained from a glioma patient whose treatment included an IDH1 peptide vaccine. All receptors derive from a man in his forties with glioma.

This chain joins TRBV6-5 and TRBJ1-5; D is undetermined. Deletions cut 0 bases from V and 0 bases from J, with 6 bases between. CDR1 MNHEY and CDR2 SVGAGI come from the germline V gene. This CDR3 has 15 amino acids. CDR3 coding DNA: TGTGCCAGCAGTTACTCCCAAAATAGCAATCAGCCCCAGCATTTT. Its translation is CASSYSQNSNQPQHF.

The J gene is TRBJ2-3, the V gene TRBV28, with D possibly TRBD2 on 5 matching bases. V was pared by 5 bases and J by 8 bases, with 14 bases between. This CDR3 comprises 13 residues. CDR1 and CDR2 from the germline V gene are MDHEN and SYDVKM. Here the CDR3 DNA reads TGTGCCAGCAGTACCCCCGCGGGCGGTACGCAGTATTTT. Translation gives CASSTPAGGTQYF.

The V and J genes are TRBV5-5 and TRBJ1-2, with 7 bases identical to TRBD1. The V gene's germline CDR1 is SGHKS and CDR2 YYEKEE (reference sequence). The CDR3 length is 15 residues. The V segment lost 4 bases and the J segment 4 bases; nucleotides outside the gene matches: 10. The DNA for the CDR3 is TGTGCCAGCAGCGCCGGGGACAGCCCTTCCTATGGCTACACCTTC. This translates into CASSAGDSPSYGYTF.

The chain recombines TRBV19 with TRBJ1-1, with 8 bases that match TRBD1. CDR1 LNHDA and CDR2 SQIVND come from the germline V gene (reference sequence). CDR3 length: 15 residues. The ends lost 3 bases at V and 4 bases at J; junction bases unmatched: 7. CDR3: CASSIRTGLATEAFF. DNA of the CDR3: TGTGCCAGTAGTATCCGGACAGGGCTGGCCACTGAAGCTTTCTTT.

The DNA of the CDR3 is TGCGCCAGCAGCCCGCTGGACAGAACTTCCTACGAGCAGTACTTC. This sequence encodes CASSPLDRTSYEQYF. V gene TRBV5-1 combines with J gene TRBJ2-7; D may be TRBD1 (6 bases). Germline V lookup: CDR1 SGHRS, CDR2 YFSETQ. The V gene lost 4 bases and the J gene lost 1 base, with 15 bases spanning the gap. This CDR3 contains 15 residues.

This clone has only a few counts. CDR3 region: CASFDGVNQPQHF. The CDR3 region has the DNA TGTGCCAGCTTCGACGGGGTTAATCAGCCCCAGCATTTT. The chain combines TRBV19 with TRBJ1-5; no definite D call. Germline V CDR1 and CDR2: LNHDA, SQIVND (reference sequence). CDR3 length: 13 amino acids. V was cut by 9 bases and J by 4 bases, with 13 bases left in between.

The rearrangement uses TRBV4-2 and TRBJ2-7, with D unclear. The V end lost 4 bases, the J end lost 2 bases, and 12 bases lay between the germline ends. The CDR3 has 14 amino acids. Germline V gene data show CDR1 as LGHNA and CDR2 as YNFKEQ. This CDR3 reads CASSRPGGTYEQYF. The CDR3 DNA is TGTGCCAGCAGCCGACCTGGTGGCACCTACGAGCAGTACTTC.

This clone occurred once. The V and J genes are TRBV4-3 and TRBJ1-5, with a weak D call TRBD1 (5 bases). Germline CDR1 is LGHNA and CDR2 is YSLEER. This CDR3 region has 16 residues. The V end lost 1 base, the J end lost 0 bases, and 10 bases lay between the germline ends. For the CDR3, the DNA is TGCGCCAGCAGCCAAGTCTGGGGGATTAGCAATCAGCCCCAGCATTTT. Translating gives CASSQVWGISNQPQHF.

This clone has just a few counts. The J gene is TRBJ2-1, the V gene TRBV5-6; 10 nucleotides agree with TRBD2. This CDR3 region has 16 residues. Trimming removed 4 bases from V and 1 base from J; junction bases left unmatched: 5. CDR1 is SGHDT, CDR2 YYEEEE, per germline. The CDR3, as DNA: TGTGCCAGCAGCCTTTCTAGCGGGAGATCCTACAATGAGCAGTTCTTC. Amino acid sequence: CASSLSSGRSYNEQFF.

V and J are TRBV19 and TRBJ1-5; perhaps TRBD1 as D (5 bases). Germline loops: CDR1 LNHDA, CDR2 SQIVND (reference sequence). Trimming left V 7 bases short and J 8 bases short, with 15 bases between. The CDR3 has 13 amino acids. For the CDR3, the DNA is TGTGCCAGTACGCGGGGCCAAGTGAAGCCCCAGCATTTT. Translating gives CASTRGQVKPQHF.

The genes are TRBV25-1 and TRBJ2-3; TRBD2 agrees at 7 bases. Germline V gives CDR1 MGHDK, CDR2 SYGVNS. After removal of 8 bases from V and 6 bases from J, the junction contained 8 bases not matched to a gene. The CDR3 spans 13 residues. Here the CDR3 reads CASSAGGMDTQYF. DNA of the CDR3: TGTGCCAGCTCCGCCGGGGGGATGGATACGCAGTATTTT.

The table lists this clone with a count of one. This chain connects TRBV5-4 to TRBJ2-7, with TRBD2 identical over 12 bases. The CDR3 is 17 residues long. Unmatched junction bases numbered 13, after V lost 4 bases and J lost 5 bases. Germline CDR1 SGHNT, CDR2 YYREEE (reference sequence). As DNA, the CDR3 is TGTGCCAGCAGCCAAGACCCCGGACTAGCGGGAAGGAACGAGCAGTACTTC. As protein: CASSQDPGLAGRNEQYF. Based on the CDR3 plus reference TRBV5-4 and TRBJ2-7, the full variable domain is ETGVTQSPTHLIKTRGQQVTLRCSSQSGHNTVSWYQQALGQGPQFIFQYYREEENGRGNFPPRFSGLQFPNYSSELNVNALELDDSALYLCASSQDPGLAGRNEQYFGPGTRLTVT.

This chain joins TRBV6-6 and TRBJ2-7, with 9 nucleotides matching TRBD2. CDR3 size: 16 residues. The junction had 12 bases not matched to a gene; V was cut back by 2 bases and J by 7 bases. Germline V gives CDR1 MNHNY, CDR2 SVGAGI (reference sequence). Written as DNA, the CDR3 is TGTGCCAGCAGTTACGTCCTTGCGGGAGGGCCGGAAGAGCAGTACTTC. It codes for CASSYVLAGGPEEQYF.

The CDR3 DNA reads as TGTGCCAGTAGTATCGGGCTAGCGGACGAGCAGTACTTC. The encoded protein is CASSIGLADEQYF. The V gene is TRBV19, the J gene TRBJ2-7; 7 nucleotides line up with TRBD2. Losses at the gene ends were 3 bases for V and 5 bases for J; bases not matched to a gene: 4. The CDR3 spans 13 residues. From germline, CDR1 is LNHDA and CDR2 SQIVND (reference sequence).

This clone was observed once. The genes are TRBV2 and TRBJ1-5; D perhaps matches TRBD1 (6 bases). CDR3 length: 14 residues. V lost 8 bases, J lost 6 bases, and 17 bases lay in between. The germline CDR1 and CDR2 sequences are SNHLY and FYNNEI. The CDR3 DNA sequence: TGTGCCAGCGGGACGACAGGACCCAGTCAGCCCCAGCATTTT. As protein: CASGTTGPSQPQHF.

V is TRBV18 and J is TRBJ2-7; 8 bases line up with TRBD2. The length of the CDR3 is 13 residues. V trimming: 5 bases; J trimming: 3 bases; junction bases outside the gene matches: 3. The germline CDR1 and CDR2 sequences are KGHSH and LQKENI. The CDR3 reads CASSTGTSYEQYF. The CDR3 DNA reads TGTGCCAGCTCAACCGGGACTAGCTACGAGCAGTACTTC.

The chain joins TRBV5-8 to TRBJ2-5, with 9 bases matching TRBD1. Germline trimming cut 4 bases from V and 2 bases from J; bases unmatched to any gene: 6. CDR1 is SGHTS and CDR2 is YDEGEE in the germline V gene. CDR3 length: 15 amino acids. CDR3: CASSPTGGEQETQYF. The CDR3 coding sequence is TGTGCCAGCAGCCCTACAGGGGGCGAGCAAGAGACCCAGTACTTC.

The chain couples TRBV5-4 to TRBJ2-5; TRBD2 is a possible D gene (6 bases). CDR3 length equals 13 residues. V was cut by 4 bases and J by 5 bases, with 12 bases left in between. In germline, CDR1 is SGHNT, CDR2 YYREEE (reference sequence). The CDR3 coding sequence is TGTGCCAGCAGCCTTAGCGGCATCGAGACCCAGTACTTC. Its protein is CASSLSGIETQYF.

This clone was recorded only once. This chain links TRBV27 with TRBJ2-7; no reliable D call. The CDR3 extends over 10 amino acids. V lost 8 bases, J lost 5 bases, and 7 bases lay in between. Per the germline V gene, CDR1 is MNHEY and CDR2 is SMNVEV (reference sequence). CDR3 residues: CASAQDEQYF. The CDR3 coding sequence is TGTGCCAGCGCCCAAGACGAGCAGTACTTC.

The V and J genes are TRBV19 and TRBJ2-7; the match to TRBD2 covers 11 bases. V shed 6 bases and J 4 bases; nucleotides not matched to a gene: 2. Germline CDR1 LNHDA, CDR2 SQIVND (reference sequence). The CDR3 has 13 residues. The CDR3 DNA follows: TGTGCCAGTAGGGGACTAGCGGATTACGAGCAGTACTTC. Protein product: CASRGLADYEQYF.

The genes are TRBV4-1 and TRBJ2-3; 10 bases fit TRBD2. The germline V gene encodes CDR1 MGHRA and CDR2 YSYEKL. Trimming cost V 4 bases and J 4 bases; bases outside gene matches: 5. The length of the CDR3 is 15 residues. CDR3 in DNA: TGCGCCAGCAGCCGATCAGCGGGAGGGCCAGATACGCAGTATTTT. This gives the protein CASSRSAGGPDTQYF.

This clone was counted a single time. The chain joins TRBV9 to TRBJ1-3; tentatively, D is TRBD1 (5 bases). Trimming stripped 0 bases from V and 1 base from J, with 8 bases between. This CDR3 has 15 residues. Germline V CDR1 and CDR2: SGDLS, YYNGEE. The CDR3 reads CASSVGHRSGNTIYF. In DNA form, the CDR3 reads TGTGCCAGCAGCGTAGGACACAGGTCTGGAAACACCATATATTTT.

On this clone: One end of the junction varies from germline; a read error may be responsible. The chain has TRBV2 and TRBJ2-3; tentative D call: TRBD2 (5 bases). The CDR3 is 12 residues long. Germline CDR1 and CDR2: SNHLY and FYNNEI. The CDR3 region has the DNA TGTGCCAGCAGTGGAATCCAGCTCCGGGGTATTTTT. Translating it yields CASSGIQLRGIF.

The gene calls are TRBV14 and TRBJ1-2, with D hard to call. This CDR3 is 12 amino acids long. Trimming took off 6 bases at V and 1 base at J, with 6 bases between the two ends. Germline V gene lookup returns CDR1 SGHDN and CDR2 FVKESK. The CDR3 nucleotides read TGTGCCAGCAGTGCTAATAACTATGGCTACACCTTC. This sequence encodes CASSANNYGYTF.

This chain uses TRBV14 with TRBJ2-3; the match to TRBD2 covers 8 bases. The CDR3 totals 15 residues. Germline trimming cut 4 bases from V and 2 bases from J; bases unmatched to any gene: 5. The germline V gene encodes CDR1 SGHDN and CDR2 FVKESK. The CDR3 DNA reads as TGTGCCAGCAGCCGAGGACTAGCTTTCACAGATACGCAGTATTTT. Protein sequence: CASSRGLAFTDTQYF.

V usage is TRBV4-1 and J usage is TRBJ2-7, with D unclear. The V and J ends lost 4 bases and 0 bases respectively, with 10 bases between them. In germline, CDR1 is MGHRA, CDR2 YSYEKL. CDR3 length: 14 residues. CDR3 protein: CASSRGTVSYEQYF. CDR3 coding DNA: TGCGCCAGCAGCCGAGGTACGGTCTCCTACGAGCAGTACTTC.

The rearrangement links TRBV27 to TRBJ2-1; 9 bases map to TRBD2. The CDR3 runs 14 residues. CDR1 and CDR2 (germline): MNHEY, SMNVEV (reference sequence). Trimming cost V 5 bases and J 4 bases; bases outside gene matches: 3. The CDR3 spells CASSVAGVYNEQFF. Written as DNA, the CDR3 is TGTGCCAGCAGTGTAGCGGGAGTTTACAATGAGCAGTTCTTC.

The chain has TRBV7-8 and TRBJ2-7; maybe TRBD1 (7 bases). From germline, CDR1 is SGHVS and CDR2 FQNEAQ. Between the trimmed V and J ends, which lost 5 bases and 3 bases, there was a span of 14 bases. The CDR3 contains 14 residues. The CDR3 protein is CASSNQGGNYEQYF. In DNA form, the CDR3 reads TGTGCCAGCAGCAACCAGGGGGGTAACTACGAGCAGTACTTC.

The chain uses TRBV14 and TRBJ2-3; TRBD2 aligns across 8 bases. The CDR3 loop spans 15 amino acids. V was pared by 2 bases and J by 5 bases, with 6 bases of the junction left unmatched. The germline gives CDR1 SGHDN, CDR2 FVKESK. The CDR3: CASSQTGGPGDTQYF. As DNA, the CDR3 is TGTGCCAGCAGCCAAACGGGAGGGCCAGGAGATACGCAGTATTTT.